The clone carrying this T cell receptor beta chain was counted a few times. Its antigen is still unknown. The data were obtained in a study of beta chain features in type 1 diabetes. cDNA synthesis used the whole RNA isolate, giving expressed TCRB sequences. Sequencing used immunoSEQ multiplex PCR; TCRdb keeps in-frame clones, though not all of them. The sample contains hundreds of thousands of clones, more than 12% of which appear only once. Per germline, CDR1 LGHNA and CDR2 YNFKEQ. The J segment lost 6 bases and the V segment lost 4 bases, leaving 7 bases of the junction unmatched. The CDR3 totals 14 residues. General study findings and limits: When Type 1 diabetes patients were examined, their TCRB CDR3s proved moderately but significantly shorter in all four CD4+ subsets.

The receptor's source is a man younger than 35 with type 1 diabetes. V is TRBV4-2 and J is TRBJ1-2; 8 bases line up with TRBD1. Sequences were obtained from naive CD4+ T cells from blood. CDR3 nucleotides: TGTGCCAGCAGCCTTACGGACAGGGCTGATGGCTACACCTTC. Translated: CASSLTDRADGYTF.